This T cell receptor beta chain was profiled in a study of T-cell reconstitution after alpha-beta-depleted transplantation in children. Study-level points and caveats: Day-60 TCRbeta diversity that was high in some patients was derived from surviving recipient T cells and thymic progenitors.

Unique molecular identifiers were used in preparing the TCRbeta library. TCRdb reanalysed the PCR reads using MiXCR and keeps one entry per CDR3 protein. Here the sample spans just over 950,000 distinct CDR3 sequences, about 29% being singletons. This clonotype turned up a few times. Its antigen is undetermined. Trimming removed 5 bases at V and 9 bases at J, with 9 bases between. CDR3 size: 11 residues. The rearrangement uses TRBV12-3 or TRBV12-4 and TRBJ2-3; no definite D call. The origin of this receptor is a boy younger than two who had a stem cell transplant for SCID, so the T cells may come from the graft donor. The sequences come from PBMCs, mostly from graft donor cells, collected 360 days after TCRalphabeta/CD19-depleted stem cell transplant. CDR3 nucleotides: TGTGCCAGCAGTCTACAGCGAACGCAGTATTTT. It translates to CASSLQRTQYF.